Only one count was recorded for the clone carrying this T cell receptor (beta chain). Its target is unknown. This sample is drawn from a study of cytomegalovirus exposure and HLA in healthy donors. Study outcomes and limitations: Analysis was carried out at a later point, and it linked a missense DCLRE1C variant to TCR beta V- and J-gene trimming.

The V gene's germline CDR1 is SGHAT and CDR2 FQNNGV. V lost 10 bases and J 0 bases, leaving 22 bases between the germline ends. The CDR3 runs 17 residues. The PCR made use of 60 Vbeta and 13 Jbeta primers. Sequencing was performed with immunoSEQ multiplex PCR; in TCRdb, only in-frame clones are kept and a portion is missing. Of around 140,000 clones in the sample, approximately 82% were seen once. This clonotype originated in a woman in her 40s in good health and CMV-seronegative. Sample: PBMCs. The V and J genes are TRBV11-2 and TRBJ2-1; tentatively, D is TRBD2 (5 bases). Here the CDR3 DNA reads TGTGCCAACACCCCTTCCGTGGAGGCAAGCTCCTACAATGAGCAGTTCTTC. Protein product: CANTPSVEASSYNEQFF.